The T cell receptor (beta chain) under discussion was sequenced for a study of CD8 T cells in ankylosing spondylitis. Findings and limits, study-wide: Reports of some motif variants in reactive arthritis synovial fluid and blood predate this one. Matched ankylosing spondylitis synovial fluid reportedly contained a significantly enriched population of disease-linked clones.

In TCRdb, the 5' RACE reads were re-called with MiXCR into one record per CDR3 protein. The sample has roughly 130,000 distinct CDR3 sequences, around 8.5% seen once. In its sample, this clonotype was seen many times. The antigen remains undetermined. The receptor comes from a male donor with ankylosing spondylitis or in good health (not recorded which). Sequenced input: blood, either unsorted or a sorted T cell fraction (not recorded which).

DNA for the CDR3: TGTGCCAGCAGCTCCCCTGGCCCTCAAGAGACCCAGTACTTC. It is translated as CASSSPGPQETQYF. The V call is TRBV7-2, the J call TRBJ2-5; D ambiguous. This CDR3 spans 14 amino acids. Germline loops: CDR1 SGHTA, CDR2 FQGNSA. Trimming cost V 4 bases and J 2 bases, with 11 bases left between them.